This entry concerns a single T cell receptor (beta chain). This sample is drawn from a study of blood T cell repertoires in COVID-19. The CDR3 spans 14 residues. From germline, CDR1 is SGDLS and CDR2 YYNGEE. V was clipped by 7 bases and J by 0 bases, with 11 bases between them. The protocol was immunoSEQ multiplex PCR, while the TCRdb copy is restricted to in-frame clones and leaves out a portion. This sample has some 120,000 clones, with 75% to 85% found just once. The sample was peripheral blood. The chain combines TRBV9 with TRBJ1-3; no definite D call. This sequence originates from an elderly man with acute or convalescent COVID-19. The CDR3 nucleotides read TGTGCCAGCGGTACGTGGCCCTCTGGAAACACCATATATTTT. Protein sequence: CASGTWPSGNTIYF.